This T cell receptor beta chain was sequenced during a study of response to subunit inactivated influenza vaccine. One entry per CDR3 protein, called by TCRdb with MiXCR from the RT-PCR reads. The data show around 250,000 distinct CDR3 sequences, 12% seen once. Between the trimmed V and J ends, which lost 5 bases and 3 bases, there was a span of 14 bases. The CDR3 sequence is 14 residues long. Looked up from germline, CDR1 is MNHEY and CDR2 is SMNVEV (reference sequence). Overall study results and limits: The study's authors posited that every seasonal influenza vaccination enlists few new T cells.

A note on this clonotype: Its antigen remains unknown.

V and J are TRBV27 and TRBJ2-7; D is possibly TRBD2 (5 bases). Sequenced here: non-naive T cells sorted from PBMCs, sampled 14 days before vaccination. The TCR comes from a man aged 45 to 65 who received an inactivated influenza vaccine. The CDR3, as DNA: TGTGCCAGCAGTCCCTATGGGGAGAACTACGAGCAGTACTTC. This codes for CASSPYGENYEQYF.